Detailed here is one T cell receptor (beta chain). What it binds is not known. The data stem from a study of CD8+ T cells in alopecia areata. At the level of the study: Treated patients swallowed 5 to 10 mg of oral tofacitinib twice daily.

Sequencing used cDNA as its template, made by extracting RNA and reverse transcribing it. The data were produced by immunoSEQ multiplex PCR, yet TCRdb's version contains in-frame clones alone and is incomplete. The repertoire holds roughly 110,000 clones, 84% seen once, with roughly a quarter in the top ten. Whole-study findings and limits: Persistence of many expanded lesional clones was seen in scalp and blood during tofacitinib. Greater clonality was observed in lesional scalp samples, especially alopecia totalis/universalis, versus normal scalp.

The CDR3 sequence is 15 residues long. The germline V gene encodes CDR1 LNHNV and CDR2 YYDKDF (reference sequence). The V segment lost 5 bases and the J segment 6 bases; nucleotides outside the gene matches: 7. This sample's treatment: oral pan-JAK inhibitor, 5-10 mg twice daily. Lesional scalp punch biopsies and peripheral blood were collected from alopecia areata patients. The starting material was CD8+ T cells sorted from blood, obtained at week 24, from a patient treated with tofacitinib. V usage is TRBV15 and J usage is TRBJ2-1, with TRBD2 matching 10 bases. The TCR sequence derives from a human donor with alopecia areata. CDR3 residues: CATSSGLAETNEQFF. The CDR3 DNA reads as TGTGCCACCAGCTCCGGACTAGCGGAAACCAATGAGCAGTTCTTC.